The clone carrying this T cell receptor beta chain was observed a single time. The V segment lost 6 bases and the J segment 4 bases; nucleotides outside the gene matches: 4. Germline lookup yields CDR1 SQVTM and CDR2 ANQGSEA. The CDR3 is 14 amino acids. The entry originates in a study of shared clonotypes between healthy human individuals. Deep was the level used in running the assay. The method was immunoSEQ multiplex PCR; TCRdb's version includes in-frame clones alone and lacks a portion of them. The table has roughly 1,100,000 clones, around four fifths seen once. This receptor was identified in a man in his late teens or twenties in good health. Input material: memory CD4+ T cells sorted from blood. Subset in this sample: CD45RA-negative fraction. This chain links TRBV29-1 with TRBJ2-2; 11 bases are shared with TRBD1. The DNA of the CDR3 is TGCAGCGTCGAGGGGACAGGGGGCACCGGGGAGCTGTTTTTT. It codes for CSVEGTGGTGELFF.